Listed below are T cell receptor beta chains from one sample, sequenced in a study of T cells in Graves' hyperthyroidism and ophthalmopathy. TCRdb fed the multiplex PCR reads into MiXCR, producing one record per CDR3 protein. The sample consists of about 400,000 distinct CDR3 sequences, 15% of them appearing once. Sequencing input: blood. The receptor set was obtained from a woman between 55 and 75 years old with Graves' ophthalmopathy. Each CDR3 is given with its conserved first and last residue. The order of the fields is CDR3 protein, CDR3 DNA, D gene, V gene, CDR3 length, J gene, clone size. A D gene is named only where the DNA matches it firmly. A clone size is listed for some rows: how often the clone was seen (once, few, many), or a class if it is expanded.

CDR3aa: CASSFPSGRRSYNEQFF
CDR3nt: TGTGCCAGCAGCTTCCCCAGCGGGAGGCGCTCCTACAATGAGCAGTTCTTC
d_gene: TRBD2
v_gene: TRBV5-5
len: 17
j_gene: TRBJ2-1
abundance: .

CDR3aa: CASSVAGTGYEQYF
CDR3nt: TGCGCCAGCAGTGTTGCCGGGACAGGGTACGAGCAGTACTTC
d_gene: TRBD1
v_gene: TRBV10-2
len: 14
j_gene: TRBJ2-7
abundance: few

CDR3aa: CASSPGLAPRHEQFF
CDR3nt: TGTGCCAGCTCACCGGGACTAGCTCCCCGCCATGAGCAGTTCTTC
d_gene: TRBD2
v_gene: TRBV18
len: 15
j_gene: TRBJ2-1
abundance: many

CDR3aa: CASSSTRMGDTQYF
CDR3nt: TGTGCCAGCAGTTCAACCCGAATGGGGGATACGCAGTATTTT
d_gene: .
v_gene: TRBV28
len: 14
j_gene: TRBJ2-3
abundance: many

CDR3aa: CASKTGRSNTGELFF
CDR3nt: TGTGCCAGCAAGACAGGGAGGTCGAACACCGGGGAGCTGTTTTTT
d_gene: .
v_gene: TRBV2
len: 15
j_gene: TRBJ2-2
abundance: many

CDR3aa: CASRRQGGAQYF
CDR3nt: TGTGCCAGCAGAAGACAGGGAGGGGCCCAGTACTTC
d_gene: .
v_gene: TRBV6-2/TRBV6-3
len: 12
j_gene: TRBJ2-5
abundance: few

CDR3aa: CASSYAQGNTEAFF
CDR3nt: TGTGCCAGCAGTTACGCACAGGGGAACACTGAAGCTTTCTTT
d_gene: .
v_gene: TRBV6-6
len: 14
j_gene: TRBJ1-1
abundance: many

CDR3aa: CASSPSGRAVTDTQYF
CDR3nt: TGTGCCAGCTCACCTAGCGGGAGGGCCGTAACAGATACGCAGTATTTT
d_gene: TRBD2
v_gene: TRBV18
len: 16
j_gene: TRBJ2-3
abundance: many

CDR3aa: CASRHNDNEQFF
CDR3nt: TGTGCCAGCAGGCACAACGACAATGAGCAGTTCTTC
d_gene: .
v_gene: TRBV7-2
len: 12
j_gene: TRBJ2-1
abundance: many

CDR3aa: CASSLGGGGSPLHF
CDR3nt: TGTGCCAGCAGCCTCGGCGGGGGAGGCTCACCCCTCCACTTT
d_gene: .
v_gene: TRBV5-4
len: 14
j_gene: TRBJ1-6
abundance: .

CDR3aa: CASSPSPHEQYF
CDR3nt: TGTGCCAGCAGCCCCTCTCCCCACGAGCAGTACTTC
d_gene: .
v_gene: TRBV7-9
len: 12
j_gene: TRBJ2-7
abundance: many

CDR3aa: CSARGLAGGSYNEQFF
CDR3nt: TGCAGTGCTAGAGGTTTAGCGGGAGGCTCGTACAATGAGCAGTTCTTC
d_gene: TRBD2
v_gene: TRBV20-1
len: 16
j_gene: TRBJ2-1
abundance: .

CDR3aa: CAWSVGSEQFF
CDR3nt: TGTGCCTGGAGTGTGGGAAGTGAGCAGTTCTTC
d_gene: .
v_gene: TRBV30
len: 11
j_gene: TRBJ2-1
abundance: .

CDR3aa: CASSGDATLGGYTF
CDR3nt: TGTGCCAGCAGTGGTGATGCTACCCTTGGGGGCTACACCTTC
d_gene: .
v_gene: TRBV2
len: 14
j_gene: TRBJ1-2
abundance: many

CDR3aa: CSVDSLGQRYGYTF
CDR3nt: TGCAGCGTTGACTCGTTGGGACAGCGCTATGGCTACACCTTC
d_gene: TRBD1
v_gene: TRBV29-1
len: 14
j_gene: TRBJ1-2
abundance: many

CDR3aa: CASSSPTPYEQYF
CDR3nt: TGTGCCAGCAGTTCCCCTACCCCCTACGAGCAGTACTTC
d_gene: .
v_gene: TRBV28
len: 13
j_gene: TRBJ2-7
abundance: many